The TCR beta chain described here comes from a study of chemoradiotherapy in HPV16-positive cancers. About the research overall: Functional T-cell assays on a couple of HPV16-positive patients' cells defined candidate HPV-specific clones and common TCR motifs. Study-wide results and limits: HPV-specific T cells were functionally defined from only a couple of HPV16-positive patients. In HPV16-positive patients, HPV-responsive T-cell expansion tracked better recurrence-free survival.

A word on this clone: Its antigen is unknown.

Repertoires were sampled repeatedly during chemoradiotherapy. The table came from immunoSEQ multiplex PCR; TCRdb's copy has only in-frame clones and leaves some out. The sample holds under 70,000 clones; more than 75% are singletons and the top ten take around 3.3%. The CDR3 runs 14 residues. The V end was cut by 3 bases, the J end by 5 bases, with 13 bases between. Germline CDR1 and CDR2: SGHTA and FQGNSA. The receptor comes from a human donor with HPV-associated anogenital cancer. The sequences come from blood, collected from a patient who underwent chemoradiotherapy. The chain carries TRBV7-2 and TRBJ2-5, with TRBD2 as a possible D gene (7 bases). This CDR3 is CASSFQGRGETQYF. The CDR3 nucleotides read TGTGCCAGCAGCTTCCAGGGGCGGGGGGAGACCCAGTACTTC.